What follows are 23 T cell receptor beta chains derived from one specimen sequenced in a study of control samples from healthy donors and cancer patients. Repertoires were generated with immunoSEQ multiplex PCR, while TCRdb's copy carries only in-frame clones and drops some. The sample carries about 150,000 clones, roughly 90% recorded once. Sequenced material: blood. Receptor source: a man younger than 40 in good health.

The V gene is TRBV6-5, the J gene TRBJ2-1; 12 positions match TRBD2. The V gene end was trimmed by 6 bases and the J gene end by 5 bases; junction bases not matched to a gene: 5. Per germline, CDR1 MNHEY and CDR2 SVGAGI. This CDR3 is 15 amino acids long. The CDR3 loop is CASRPGLAGDNEQFF. CDR3 DNA: TGTGCCAGCAGACCGGGACTAGCGGGTGACAATGAGCAGTTCTTC.

The V and J genes are TRBV27 and TRBJ2-1, with 9 positions matching TRBD2. CDR1 is MNHEY and CDR2 is SMNVEV in the germline V gene (reference sequence). The CDR3 has 19 amino acids. Trimming at V came to 1 base and at J to 5 bases, leaving 15 bases not matched to a gene. This CDR3 reads CASSLFARLSGSPNNEQFF. DNA of the CDR3: TGTGCCAGCAGTTTATTCGCCCGACTTAGCGGGAGTCCGAACAATGAGCAGTTCTTC.

This sequence joins TRBV9 and TRBJ2-7, with TRBD2 as a possible D gene (7 bases). Trimming stripped 3 bases from V and 3 bases from J, with 10 bases between. CDR1 SGDLS and CDR2 YYNGEE come from the germline V gene. This CDR3 has 13 residues. CDR3 region: CASSGGGRYEQYF. In nucleotides, the CDR3 is TGTGCCAGCAGCGGCGGGGGCCGCTACGAGCAGTACTTC.

The rearrangement joins TRBV5-4 to TRBJ2-6; no clear D. Trimming left V 4 bases short and J 2 bases short, with 16 bases between. CDR3 length: 17 amino acids. Germline assignment: CDR1 SGHNT and CDR2 YYREEE (reference sequence). In DNA form, the CDR3 reads TGTGCCAGCAGCCCCGGTAATTCTTTGCCTGGGGCCAACGTCCTGACTTTC. Translation gives CASSPGNSLPGANVLTF.

The genes are TRBV2 and TRBJ1-2; no clear D gene. The length of the CDR3 is 14 residues. The germline V gene encodes CDR1 SNHLY and CDR2 FYNNEI. The germline V and J ends were trimmed by 10 bases and 6 bases, with 21 bases remaining between them. The CDR3 region is CATESWATSHGYTF. The CDR3 bases are TGTGCCACCGAATCTTGGGCCACCTCGCATGGCTACACCTTC. The full variable domain, in which reference TRBV2 and TRBJ1-2 provide the parts outside the CDR3, is EPEVTQTPSHQVTQMGQEVILRCVPISNHLYFYWYRQILGQKVEFLVSFYNNEISEKSEIFDDQFSVERPDGSNFTLKIRSTKLEDSAMYFCATESWATSHGYTFGSGTRLTVV.

V usage is TRBV11-1 and J usage is TRBJ2-7; D unclear. The CDR3 consists of 16 residues. Germline V gene sequence: CDR1 SGHAT, CDR2 FQDESV (reference sequence). V gave up 0 bases and J gave up 6 bases, with 18 bases separating them. CDR3 DNA: TGTGCCAGCAGCTTAGCCCGAATTGAGGCCCGGTTCGAGCAGTACTTC. Translation gives CASSLARIEARFEQYF.

The chain couples TRBV19 to TRBJ2-2; 10 bases line up with TRBD2. V dropped 5 bases and J dropped 4; count of bases not matched to a gene: 10. Germline V gene data show CDR1 as LNHDA and CDR2 as SQIVND (reference sequence). There are 17 residues in the CDR3. The CDR3 sequence is CASSASGSYKGTGELFF. The CDR3 bases are TGTGCCAGTAGTGCTAGCGGGAGTTATAAGGGCACCGGGGAGCTGTTTTTT. Variable domain in full (rest from reference TRBV19 and TRBJ2-2): DGGITQSPKYLFRKEGQNVTLSCEQNLNHDAMYWYRQDPGQGLRLIYYSQIVNDFQKGDIAEGYSVSREKKESFPLTVTSAQKNPTAFYLCASSASGSYKGTGELFFGEGSRLTVL.

The chain links TRBV5-1 to TRBJ2-1; D call uncertain. The CDR3 length is 14 residues. V was shortened by 0 bases and J by 3 bases, with 7 bases between the two germline ends. The V gene's germline CDR1 is SGHRS and CDR2 YFSETQ. CDR3 coding DNA: TGCGCCAGCAGCTTGGACGGGCGCTACAATGAGCAGTTCTTC. Encoded protein: CASSLDGRYNEQFF.

The chain joins TRBV7-8 to TRBJ1-4, with D possibly TRBD1 on 5 matching bases. This CDR3 has 15 amino acids. With 6 bases removed from V and 0 bases from J, the gap between germline ends came to 11 bases. Germline CDR1 reads SGHVS; CDR2 reads FQNEAQ. The CDR3: CASRRGTTTNEKLFF. The CDR3, as DNA: TGTGCCAGCAGACGTGGGACGACAACTAATGAAAAACTGTTTTTT.

The chain uses TRBV6-5 and TRBJ1-5; D is uncertain. The CDR3 length is 15 residues. Germline V gene lookup returns CDR1 MNHEY and CDR2 SVGAGI. Trimming took off 6 bases at V and 1 base at J, with 13 bases between the two ends. For the CDR3, the DNA is TGTGCCAGCAGGCAAGAGGGTGCAAGCAATCAGCCCCAGCATTTT. Translation: CASRQEGASNQPQHF.

The chain recombines TRBV19 with TRBJ1-5; D call uncertain. The V end was cut by 6 bases, the J end by 0 bases, with 9 bases between. The CDR3 is made up of 14 amino acids. CDR1 is LNHDA, CDR2 SQIVND, per germline (reference sequence). CDR3 coding DNA: TGTGCCAGTAGCGCGGGGTATAGCAATCAGCCCCAGCATTTT. Translation gives CASSAGYSNQPQHF.

V and J are TRBV7-2 and TRBJ1-3; D remains unclear. The CDR3 length is 11 residues. V was clipped by 8 bases and J by 4 bases, with 6 bases between them. Germline V gene lookup returns CDR1 SGHTA and CDR2 FQGNSA. The DNA for the CDR3 is TGTGCCAGCTCCCAAGGAAACACCATATATTTT. Amino acids: CASSQGNTIYF.

The chain links TRBV11-1 to TRBJ1-1; 7 nucleotides agree with TRBD1. The ends lost 3 bases at V and 8 bases at J; junction bases unmatched: 6. This CDR3 has 13 residues. Germline assignment: CDR1 SGHAT and CDR2 FQDESV (reference sequence). For the CDR3, the DNA is TGTGCCAGCAGCTTTCAGGGGGTCGGGGAAGCTTTCTTT. It yields the protein CASSFQGVGEAFF.

The rearrangement links TRBV7-2 to TRBJ2-3; perhaps TRBD2 as D (5 bases). Germline V lookup: CDR1 SGHTA, CDR2 FQGNSA. The CDR3 length is 14 residues. The V gene lost 5 bases and the J gene lost 6 bases, with 15 bases spanning the gap. CDR3 sequence reads: CASSTRHRGDTQYF. CDR3 coding DNA: TGTGCCAGCAGCACTCGACACCGAGGGGATACGCAGTATTTT.

The chain is built from TRBV5-6 and TRBJ2-3; TRBD1 matches at 10 bases. Per the germline V gene, CDR1 is SGHDT and CDR2 is YYEEEE. Trimming at V came to 3 bases and at J to 4 bases, leaving 8 bases not matched to a gene. The CDR3 covers 16 residues. CDR3 loop: CASSSPGQGISDTQYF. The CDR3 DNA is TGTGCCAGCAGCTCTCCGGGACAGGGGATATCAGATACGCAGTATTTT.

The chain is built from TRBV9 and TRBJ2-2, with TRBD2 matching 13 bases. The CDR3 runs to 17 residues. Germline loops: CDR1 SGDLS, CDR2 YYNGEE. V trimming: 3 bases; J trimming: 4 bases; junction bases outside the gene matches: 6. CDR3 protein: CASSAGLAGPGTGELFF. In nucleotides, the CDR3 is TGTGCCAGCAGCGCGGGACTAGCGGGACCGGGCACCGGGGAGCTGTTTTTT.

This chain connects TRBV19 to TRBJ2-7; D ambiguous. Germline V gene data show CDR1 as LNHDA and CDR2 as SQIVND (reference sequence). Trimming cost V 5 bases and J 2 bases, with 7 bases left between them. The CDR3 is 12 amino acids. CDR3 protein: CASSSATYEQYF. CDR3 in DNA: TGTGCCAGTAGTTCCGCGACCTACGAGCAGTACTTC.

The rearrangement joins TRBV7-6 to TRBJ1-2; a possible D gene is TRBD1 (5 bases). This CDR3 region has 15 residues. Germline loops: CDR1 SGHVS, CDR2 FNYEAQ. The V and J ends lost 5 bases and 3 bases respectively, with 16 bases between them. CDR3 loop: CASSPPWGSDYGYTF. In DNA, the CDR3 is TGTGCCAGCAGCCCGCCGTGGGGGAGTGACTATGGCTACACCTTC.

This chain links TRBV10-3 with TRBJ1-1; 8 bases align to TRBD1. V dropped 11 bases and J dropped 3; count of bases not matched to a gene: 8. Germline V gene lookup returns CDR1 ENHRY and CDR2 SYGVKD. CDR3 length: 13 residues. The CDR3, as DNA: TGTGCCGTAGGACAGGGCTTATACACTGAAGCTTTCTTT. Its translation is CAVGQGLYTEAFF.

V is TRBV18 and J is TRBJ1-1; no definite D call. Trimming stripped 6 bases from V and 0 bases from J, with 11 bases between. This CDR3 contains 14 residues. CDR1 KGHSH and CDR2 LQKENI come from the germline V gene. This CDR3 reads CASSSNGVNTEAFF. CDR3 coding DNA: TGTGCCAGCTCCTCGAACGGAGTGAACACTGAAGCTTTCTTT.

The rearrangement links TRBV7-6 to TRBJ2-3, with a possible D match to TRBD2 (6 bases). This CDR3 has 13 amino acids. Germline values: CDR1 SGHVS, CDR2 FNYEAQ. V lost 6 bases and J 6 bases, leaving 13 bases between the germline ends. The CDR3 nucleotides are TGTGCCAGCAGGCCCTCGGGAGTGGATACGCAGTATTTT. It is translated as CASRPSGVDTQYF. Full variable domain (missing parts from reference TRBV7-6 and TRBJ2-3): GAGVSQSPRYKVTKRGQDVALRCDPISGHVSLYWYRQALGQGPEFLTYFNYEAQQDKSGLPNDRFSAERPEGSISTLTIQRTEQRDSAMYRCASRPSGVDTQYFGPGTRLTVL.

This rearrangement joins TRBV4-2 to TRBJ2-2; maybe TRBD2 (5 bases). Trimming left V 4 bases short and J 2 bases short, with 11 bases between. The germline V gene encodes CDR1 LGHNA and CDR2 YNFKEQ. The CDR3 loop spans 15 amino acids. This chain's CDR3 is CASSRRDLNTGELFF. CDR3 coding DNA: TGTGCCAGCAGCCGCCGGGATCTAAACACCGGGGAGCTGTTTTTT.

J is TRBJ2-1 and V is TRBV15, with D perhaps TRBD2 (5 bases). Trimming removed 0 bases at V and 7 bases at J, with 7 bases between. The CDR3 loop spans 13 amino acids. Germline CDR1 LNHNV, CDR2 YYDKDF (reference sequence). The CDR3 sequence: CATSRDPGNEQFF. The CDR3 coding sequence is TGTGCCACCAGCAGAGATCCGGGGAATGAGCAGTTCTTC.